This paragraph reports one T cell receptor beta chain. The antigen it binds to is not known. No qualities accompany the bases; no much larger clone lies one base away. V loses 1 base, J loses 0 bases, and the germline ends lie 9 bases apart. CDR1 KGHSH and CDR2 LQKENI are derived from the germline V gene. The CDR3 runs 15 amino acids, cysteine and phenylalanine included. The CDR3 DNA has 45 bases and is translated from base 1. The data originate from a study of blood T cell repertoires in COVID-19 (dated by TCRdb to about 2020). At the level of the whole study: Collaborator samples came from the United States, Italy and Spain and covered acute and convalescent phases of COVID-19. The material from the prospective study consisted of cDNA or gDNA derived from T cells, B-cell-depleted T cells, or PBMCs. A freely available public database, intended as a resource for researchers studying the immune response to SARS-CoV-2, is where the repertoires were released. Where available, HLA class I and class II types were taken from metadata supplied by the sample provider and were not determined by assay-based typing. Samples came from the ongoing ImmuneRACE study (first 160 participants) plus 1,254 subjects from 6 global collaborators. The dataset comprised deeply sampled blood TCRbeta repertoires from subjects exposed to, actively infected with, or recovered from COVID-19. Sample metadata almost always included a de-identified subject ID, COVID-19 status, age in years and sex. General conclusions and limits of the study: The amount of clinical and demographic metadata varied by source and participant and was provided uncurated.

Collaborating institutions collected whole blood in K2EDTA tubes following their own protocols. For TCRbeta analysis, collaborators shipped samples as frozen whole blood, isolated PBMCs, or DNA extracted from either of those sample types. The immunoSEQ Assay, a bias-controlled multiplex PCR, was used to amplify TCRbeta CDR3 regions from genomic DNA. The paper's processing steps were these. The number of nucleated cells in each sample was estimated from the amplification of reference gene primers within the assay. To quantify the absolute abundance of each unique TCRbeta CDR3 rearrangement, sequence reads were collapsed and filtered. For each sample, productive Simpson clonality was calculated by taking the square root of Simpson's diversity index across productive rearrangements. The source is immuneACCESS, and TCRdb retained only in-frame sequences with V and J called. Part of the clones is not carried over; for the studies checked, unresolved V genes explain less than half of this, and the remainder is unexplained. That table is the source of V, J and clone size, and D and trimming were worked out from the DNA. The sample records roughly 100,000 clones, around 74% of which are singletons. Just under 20% of the sample is held by the ten biggest clonotypes.

What was sequenced was peripheral blood. The receptor comes from a woman in her seventies with acute or convalescent COVID-19. The rearranged segments are TRBV18 and TRBJ1-1, with TRBD1 as a weak D call on 6 bases. CDR3 sequence: CASSPREGVNTEAFF. The sequenced DNA is TGTGCCAGCTCACCACGAGAGGGGGTGAACACTGAAGCTTTCTTT.